Here is one TCR beta chain with its context. Its antigen is unknown. The whole isolated RNA underwent reverse transcription, so sequencing captured expressed TCRB transcripts. The method was immunoSEQ multiplex PCR; TCRdb's version includes in-frame clones alone and lacks a portion of them. This table holds over 150,000 clones, roughly 8% found once. These data come from a study of beta chain features in type 1 diabetes. Broader study findings: Type 1 diabetes patients showed a moderate but significant shortening of TCRB CDR3s in all four CD4+ subsets.

The sample consisted of central memory CD4+ T cells from blood. This TCR was recovered from a woman between 40 and 55 years old with type 1 diabetes.

CDR3 DNA: TGTGCCAGTAGTACCTCAACTAATGAAAAACTGTTTTTT. It is translated as CASSTSTNEKLFF. The chain uses TRBV19 and TRBJ1-4; D uncertain. V was cut by 4 bases and J by 0 bases, with 3 bases left in between. Germline assignment: CDR1 LNHDA and CDR2 SQIVND (reference sequence). There are 13 residues in the CDR3.